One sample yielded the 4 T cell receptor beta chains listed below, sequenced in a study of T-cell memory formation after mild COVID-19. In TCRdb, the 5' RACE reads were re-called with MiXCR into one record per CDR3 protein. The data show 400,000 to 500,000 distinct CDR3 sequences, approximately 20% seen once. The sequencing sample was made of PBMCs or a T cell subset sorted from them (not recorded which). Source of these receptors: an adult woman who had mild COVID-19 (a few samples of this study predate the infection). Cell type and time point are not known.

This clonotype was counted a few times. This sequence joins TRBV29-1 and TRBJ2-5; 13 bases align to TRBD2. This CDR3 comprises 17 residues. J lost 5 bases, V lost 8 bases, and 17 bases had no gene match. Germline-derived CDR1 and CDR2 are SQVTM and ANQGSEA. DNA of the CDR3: TGCAGCCATGATCCCGGGACTAGCGGGGCTTGGGGGGAGACCCAGTACTTC. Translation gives CSHDPGTSGAWGETQYF.

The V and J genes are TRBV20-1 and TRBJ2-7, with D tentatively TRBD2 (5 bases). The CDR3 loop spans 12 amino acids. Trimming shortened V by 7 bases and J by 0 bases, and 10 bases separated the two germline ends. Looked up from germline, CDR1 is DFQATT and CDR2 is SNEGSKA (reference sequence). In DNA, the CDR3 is TGCAGTGGGGGTGGGAGCTCCTACGAGCAGTACTTC. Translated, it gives CSGGGSSYEQYF.

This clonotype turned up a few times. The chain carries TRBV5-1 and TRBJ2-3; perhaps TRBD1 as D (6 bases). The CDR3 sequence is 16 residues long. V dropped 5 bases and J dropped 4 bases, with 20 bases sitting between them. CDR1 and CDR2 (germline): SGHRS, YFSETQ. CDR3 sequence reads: CASSSDNRVGADTQYF. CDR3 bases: TGCGCCAGCAGTTCCGACAACAGGGTTGGGGCAGATACGCAGTATTTT.

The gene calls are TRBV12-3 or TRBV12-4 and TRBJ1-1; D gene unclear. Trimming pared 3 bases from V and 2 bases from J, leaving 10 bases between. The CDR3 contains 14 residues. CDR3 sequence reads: CASSFPGINTEAFF. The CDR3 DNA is TGTGCCAGCAGTTTTCCCGGAATTAACACTGAAGCTTTCTTT.